The source of this T cell receptor beta chain is a study of control samples from healthy donors and cancer patients. CDR3 length: 12 amino acids. V dropped 6 bases and J dropped 5 bases, with 11 bases sitting between them. Data came from immunoSEQ multiplex PCR; TCRdb stores just in-frame clones and leaves some out. Among 95,000 to 130,000 clones, around 91% were seen once, and the ten largest hold approximately 1%. The V gene is TRBV12-3 or TRBV12-4, the J gene TRBJ2-7, with D possibly TRBD1 on 6 matching bases. This sequence was found in a woman between 45 and 60 years old with colorectal cancer. The source material was PBMCs. The CDR3, as DNA: TGTGCCAGCAGATACAGGGTCCACGAGCAGTACTTC. Amino acid sequence: CASRYRVHEQYF.